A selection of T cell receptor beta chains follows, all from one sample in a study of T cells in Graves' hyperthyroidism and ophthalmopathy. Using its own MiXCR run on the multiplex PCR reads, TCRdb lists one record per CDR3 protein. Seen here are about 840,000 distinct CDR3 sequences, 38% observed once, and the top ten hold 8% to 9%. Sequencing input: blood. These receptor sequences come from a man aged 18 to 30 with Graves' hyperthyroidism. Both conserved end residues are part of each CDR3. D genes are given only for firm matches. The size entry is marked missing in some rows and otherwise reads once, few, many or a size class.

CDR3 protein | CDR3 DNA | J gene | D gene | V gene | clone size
CAPRNRGGYTF | TGTGCCCCAAGAAACAGGGGTGGCTACACCTTC | TRBJ1-2 | TRBD1 | TRBV24-1 | NA
CASSYRSTGVNTEAFF | TGTGCCAGCAGTTACCGAAGCACGGGAGTCAACACTGAAGCTTTCTTT | TRBJ1-1 | NA | TRBV7-2 | few
CASSQDGGHYGYTF | TGTGCCAGCAGTCAGGACGGGGGGCACTATGGCTACACCTTC | TRBJ1-2 | NA | TRBV9 | many
CASSLAYGQPQHF | TGTGCCAGCAGCTTAGCCTACGGTCAGCCCCAGCATTTT | TRBJ1-5 | NA | TRBV7-2 | many
CASRGGTGAYEQYF | TGTGCCAGTAGGGGTGGGACAGGGGCCTACGAGCAGTACTTC | TRBJ2-7 | TRBD1 | TRBV19 | NA
CASSPGGDDSSYEQYF | TGTGCCAGCAGTCCAGGAGGGGACGACAGCTCCTACGAGCAGTACTTC | TRBJ2-7 | NA | TRBV13 | NA
CASSEVGRGRRNQPQHF | TGTGCCAGCAGTGAAGTCGGCAGGGGGCGGCGGAATCAGCCCCAGCATTTT | TRBJ1-5 | TRBD1 | TRBV7-9 | NA
CASSLRSSGRYNSPLHF | TGTGCCAGCAGCTTACGTTCTTCAGGGAGGTATAATTCACCCCTCCACTTT | TRBJ1-6 | NA | TRBV7-9 | NA
CSVPASSEGNEQYF | TGCAGCGTGCCGGCCAGCAGTGAAGGCAACGAGCAGTACTTC | TRBJ2-7 | NA | TRBV29-1 | NA
CSVSGGGYTF | TGCAGCGTTTCCGGGGGTGGCTACACCTTC | TRBJ1-2 | NA | TRBV29-1 | many
CASSPSDRRNSPLHF | TGTGCCAGTAGTCCGTCTGACAGAAGGAATTCACCCCTCCACTTT | TRBJ1-6 | NA | TRBV19 | many
CAGSVGGNTEAFF | TGTGCCGGCAGCGTAGGCGGCAACACTGAAGCTTTCTTT | TRBJ1-1 | NA | TRBV9 | once
CASSGGQGPDEQYF | TGTGCCAGCAGCGGAGGACAGGGGCCCGACGAGCAGTACTTC | TRBJ2-7 | TRBD1 | TRBV12-3/TRBV12-4 | NA
CASSQGWTEAFF | TGTGCCAGCAGCCAAGGGTGGACTGAAGCTTTCTTT | TRBJ1-1 | NA | TRBV7-8 | NA
CASSYFGGSSYEQYF | TGTGCCAGCAGTTACTTCGGCGGGAGCTCCTACGAGCAGTACTTC | TRBJ2-7 | TRBD2 | TRBV7-8 | few
CASSFFPGPNYGYTF | TGTGCCAGCAGTTTCTTTCCGGGTCCTAACTATGGCTACACCTTC | TRBJ1-2 | NA | TRBV12-3/TRBV12-4 | NA
CASSPWTSGAGEQYF | TGTGCCAGCAGCCCGTGGACTAGCGGGGCAGGCGAGCAGTACTTC | TRBJ2-7 | TRBD2 | TRBV13 | NA
CASSTSRQMNQPQHF | TGTGCCAGCAGCACCTCCCGACAGATGAATCAGCCCCAGCATTTT | TRBJ1-5 | NA | TRBV14 | NA
CATYDLQGDTEAFF | TGTGCCACCTACGACTTACAGGGGGACACTGAAGCTTTCTTT | TRBJ1-1 | TRBD1 | TRBV10-3 | many
CSVVTLNTEAFF | TGCAGCGTTGTTACCCTGAACACTGAAGCTTTCTTT | TRBJ1-1 | NA | TRBV29-1 | many
CSAYGTSGAYEQYF | TGCAGTGCCTACGGGACTAGCGGTGCCTACGAGCAGTACTTC | TRBJ2-7 | TRBD2 | TRBV20-1 | NA
CASKGDRAPQHF | TGTGCCAGTAAGGGGGACCGGGCCCCCCAGCATTTT | TRBJ1-5 | NA | TRBV19 | once
CASVGTGQSYEQYF | TGTGCCAGCGTTGGGACTGGCCAATCCTACGAGCAGTACTTC | TRBJ2-7 | NA | TRBV2 | many
CSAGARYAEQYF | TGCAGTGCTGGGGCGCGGTATGCCGAGCAGTACTTC | TRBJ2-7 | NA | TRBV29-1 | many
CASSIEGGTGELFF | TGTGCCAGTAGTATCGAGGGAGGCACCGGGGAGCTGTTTTTT | TRBJ2-2 | NA | TRBV19 | many
CASSRWDDPGELFF | TGTGCCAGCAGCAGATGGGACGACCCCGGGGAGCTGTTTTTT | TRBJ2-2 | NA | TRBV9 | NA
CASSPPRGQETQYF | TGTGCCAGCAGCCCCCCCCGGGGACAAGAGACCCAGTACTTC | TRBJ2-5 | NA | TRBV7-6 | NA
CSVGRASGQETQYF | TGCAGCGTTGGGCGGGCTAGCGGACAAGAGACCCAGTACTTC | TRBJ2-5 | TRBD2 | TRBV29-1 | many